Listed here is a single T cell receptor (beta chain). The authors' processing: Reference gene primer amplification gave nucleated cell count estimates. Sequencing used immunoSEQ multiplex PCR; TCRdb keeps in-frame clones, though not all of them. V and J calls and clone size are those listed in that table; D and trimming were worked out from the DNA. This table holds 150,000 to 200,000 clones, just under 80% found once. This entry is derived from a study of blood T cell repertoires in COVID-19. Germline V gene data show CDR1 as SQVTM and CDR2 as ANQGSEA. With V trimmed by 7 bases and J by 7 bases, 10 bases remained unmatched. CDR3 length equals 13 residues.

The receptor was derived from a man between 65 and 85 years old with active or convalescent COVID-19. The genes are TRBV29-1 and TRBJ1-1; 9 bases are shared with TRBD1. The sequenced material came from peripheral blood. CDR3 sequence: CSELLWTGDEAFF. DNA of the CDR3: TGCAGCGAACTACTCTGGACAGGGGATGAAGCTTTCTTT.